The 23 T cell receptor beta chains below were found in one sample sequenced in a study of blood T cell repertoires in COVID-19. TCRdb keeps only in-frame clones here, not all; method: immunoSEQ multiplex PCR. This table holds approximately 360,000 clones, more than 70% found once. The sequenced material came from peripheral blood. The source is a man in his forties or fifties with acute or convalescent COVID-19.

This chain connects TRBV30 to TRBJ2-2; possible D gene TRBD1, 6 bases. The CDR3 has 14 amino acids. Per the germline V gene, CDR1 is GTSNPN and CDR2 is SVGIG (reference sequence). V lost 5 bases and J lost 2, with 12 bases in between. This CDR3 reads CAWAGTINTGELFF. CDR3 DNA sequence: TGTGCCTGGGCCGGGACAATTAACACCGGGGAGCTGTTTTTT.

This clone appeared a single time. This chain uses TRBV5-5 with TRBJ1-3, with no clear D. Germline loops: CDR1 SGHKS, CDR2 YYEKEE (reference sequence). Deletions cut 4 bases from V and 8 bases from J, with 13 bases between. CDR3 length: 13 residues. CDR3 nucleotide sequence: TGTGCCAGCAGCCGCGGGCCCGCGGACACCATATATTTT. Residues: CASSRGPADTIYF.

The chain joins TRBV27 to TRBJ2-3; a possible D gene is TRBD2 (6 bases). Germline loops: CDR1 MNHEY, CDR2 SMNVEV (reference sequence). The CDR3 has 14 amino acids. The V end was cut by 5 bases, the J end by 2 bases, with 11 bases between. The CDR3 protein is CASSPGTVTDTQYF. The CDR3 DNA sequence: TGTGCCAGCAGTCCCGGGACTGTCACAGATACGCAGTATTTT.

This CDR3 is CASSLGSGISGNTIYF. In DNA, the CDR3 is TGCGCCAGCAGCCTAGGTTCGGGGATTTCTGGAAACACCATATATTTT. The V and J genes are TRBV4-1 and TRBJ1-3; unclear D gene. Germline values: CDR1 MGHRA, CDR2 YSYEKL. V was clipped by 4 bases and J by 1 base, with 14 bases between them. This CDR3 is 16 amino acids long.

V gene TRBV5-1 combines with J gene TRBJ2-5; 7 bases line up with TRBD2. CDR3 length equals 15 residues. Germline-derived CDR1 and CDR2 are SGHRS and YFSETQ. The J segment lost 2 bases and the V segment lost 2 bases, leaving 6 bases of the junction unmatched. CDR3 region: CASSFSSGLQETQYF. Here the CDR3 DNA reads TGCGCCAGCAGCTTTTCTAGCGGCTTACAAGAGACCCAGTACTTC.

The genes are TRBV5-5 and TRBJ2-2; no reliable D call. Looked up from germline, CDR1 is SGHKS and CDR2 is YYEKEE (reference sequence). This CDR3 contains 15 residues. Trimming took 4 bases from V and 4 from J, leaving 14 bases between them. CDR3 DNA: TGTGCCAGCAGCCAATCCGAATTACTCACCGGGGAGCTGTTTTTT. Amino acid sequence: CASSQSELLTGELFF.

This clone appeared a few times. The chain carries TRBV6-4 and TRBJ2-2, with D perhaps matching TRBD1 (5 bases). The CDR3 has 16 amino acids. Germline V gives CDR1 MRHNA, CDR2 SNTAGT. Trimming cost V 4 bases and J 0 bases, with 12 bases left between them. The CDR3 region is CASSVAGFANTGELFF. The CDR3 DNA reads as TGTGCCAGCAGTGTGGCAGGGTTTGCGAACACCGGGGAGCTGTTTTTT.

This rearrangement joins TRBV6-1 to TRBJ1-1, with 10 nucleotides matching TRBD1. Per the germline V gene, CDR1 is MNHNS and CDR2 is SASEGT. V lost 3 bases and J lost 0; bases outside the gene matches: 10. The CDR3 runs 18 residues. The DNA of the CDR3 is TGTGCCAGCAGTGACTTCCCGGGACAGGGGAATATGAACACTGAAGCTTTCTTT. It yields the protein CASSDFPGQGNMNTEAFF.

V usage is TRBV20-1 and J usage is TRBJ2-3, with 10 nucleotides matching TRBD2. The CDR3 is made up of 16 amino acids. From germline, CDR1 is DFQATT and CDR2 SNEGSKA (reference sequence). The J segment lost 2 bases and the V segment lost 3 bases, leaving 8 bases of the junction unmatched. CDR3 sequence reads: CSASPLAGRNTDTQYF. The CDR3 DNA reads TGCAGTGCTAGTCCACTAGCGGGGAGAAACACAGATACGCAGTATTTT.

This clone has just a few counts. This CDR3 is also generated by other DNA sequences in the sample. The CDR3 nucleotides are TGTGCCAGTAGTATAGGGCAGGGTACCTACGAGCAGTACTTC. Translated: CASSIGQGTYEQYF. The V call is TRBV19, the J call TRBJ2-7; D is perhaps TRBD1 (5 bases). Germline V gives CDR1 LNHDA, CDR2 SQIVND (reference sequence). This CDR3 has 14 amino acids. The V and J ends lost 1 base and 2 bases respectively, with 9 bases between them.

On this clone itself: Other DNA variants within this sample encode the same CDR3. The V call is TRBV27, the J call TRBJ1-5; TRBD1 is a possible D gene (5 bases). Germline V gene sequence: CDR1 MNHEY, CDR2 SMNVEV (reference sequence). V was shortened by 3 bases and J by 5 bases, with 8 bases between the two germline ends. The CDR3 runs 13 residues. In DNA, the CDR3 is TGTGCCAGCAGTTTGGTCAGGGATCAGCCCCAGCATTTT. It yields the protein CASSLVRDQPQHF.

The chain carries TRBV15 and TRBJ2-5; possibly TRBD2 for D (5 bases). Germline V gives CDR1 LNHNV, CDR2 YYDKDF (reference sequence). V shed 0 bases and J shed 2 bases, with 10 bases lying between them. CDR3 length equals 15 residues. The CDR3 sequence is CATSRDRTEQETQYF. CDR3 sequence (DNA): TGTGCCACCAGCAGAGATCGGACTGAGCAAGAGACCCAGTACTTC.

The CDR3 DNA reads as TGTGCCAGTACCCCGGACAGGGGTGCCTATGGCTACACCTTC. Its protein product is CASTPDRGAYGYTF. The chain recombines TRBV19 with TRBJ1-2; 9 bases line up with TRBD1. Trimming at V came to 7 bases and at J to 4 bases, leaving 7 bases not matched to a gene. Germline V lookup: CDR1 LNHDA, CDR2 SQIVND (reference sequence). The CDR3 has 14 amino acids.

The rearrangement links TRBV7-2 to TRBJ2-5; 9 nucleotides line up with TRBD1. V trimming: 6 bases; J trimming: 5 bases; junction bases outside the gene matches: 7. The CDR3 covers 14 residues. Germline values: CDR1 SGHTA, CDR2 FQGNSA. The CDR3 reads CASRRDRVKETQYF. CDR3 sequence (DNA): TGTGCCAGCAGACGGGACAGGGTTAAGGAGACCCAGTACTTC.

The rearrangement links TRBV7-3 to TRBJ2-5; 7 bases map to TRBD1. The V segment lost 4 bases and the J segment 9 bases; nucleotides outside the gene matches: 11. The CDR3 extends over 14 amino acids. CDR1 is SGHTA and CDR2 is FQGTGA in the germline V gene. The chain's CDR3 is CASSSRTGLGAQYF. The CDR3, as DNA: TGTGCCAGCAGCTCCCGGACAGGCTTGGGGGCCCAGTACTTC.

The chain is built from TRBV4-3 and TRBJ2-7, with TRBD2 matching over 12 bases. The CDR3 runs to 16 residues. V trimming: 1 base; J trimming: 3 bases; junction bases outside the gene matches: 4. The V gene's germline CDR1 is LGHNA and CDR2 YSLEER. DNA for the CDR3: TGCGCCAGCAGCCAAGCTCGGACTAGCGGGAACTACGAGCAGTACTTC. It codes for CASSQARTSGNYEQYF.

The rearrangement uses TRBV6-5 and TRBJ2-7; TRBD1 aligns across 8 bases. The CDR3 contains 14 residues. J was trimmed by 4 bases and V by 2 bases; bases with no gene match: 4. CDR1 is MNHEY and CDR2 is SVGAGI in the germline V gene. The DNA of the CDR3 is TGTGCCAGCAGTTACGGACAGGGTTATTACGAGCAGTACTTC. It translates to CASSYGQGYYEQYF.

The chain combines TRBV6-5 with TRBJ1-2; D unclear. The CDR3 consists of 12 residues. CDR1 and CDR2 (germline): MNHEY, SVGAGI. V was shortened by 2 bases and J by 10 bases, with 11 bases between the two germline ends. CDR3 in DNA: TGTGCCAGCAGTTACAGTCGGGATTCCTACACCTTC. Encoded protein: CASSYSRDSYTF.

CDR3 sequence (DNA): TGTGCCAGCAGCTTAACCCGGAATTCACCCCTCCACTTT. Translated: CASSLTRNSPLHF. The chain has TRBV7-3 and TRBJ1-6; no clear D. Deletions cut 0 bases from V and 7 bases from J, with 4 bases between. CDR1 SGHTA and CDR2 FQGTGA come from the germline V gene. This CDR3 has 13 residues.

This rearrangement joins TRBV27 to TRBJ1-6; 8 bases line up with TRBD1. The CDR3 contains 14 residues. With V trimmed by 5 bases and J by 14 bases, 11 bases remained unmatched. The germline V gene has CDR1 MNHEY and CDR2 SMNVEV (reference sequence). DNA for the CDR3: TGTGCCAGCAGTCCGGACAGGGCGTCAGGGACCCTCCACTTT. Translating it yields CASSPDRASGTLHF.

The chain uses TRBV7-9 and TRBJ1-5; no clear D. The CDR3 has 15 amino acids. Trimming pared 5 bases from V and 5 bases from J, leaving 16 bases between. CDR1 and CDR2 from the germline V gene are SEHNR and FQNEAQ (reference sequence). The CDR3 reads CASSRGRGNYQPQHF. The CDR3 DNA sequence: TGTGCCAGCAGCCGTGGACGGGGAAATTATCAGCCCCAGCATTTT.

V usage is TRBV11-3 and J usage is TRBJ2-3; 8 nucleotides agree with TRBD2. CDR1 is SGHNT, CDR2 YENEEA, per germline. V was clipped by 1 base and J by 0 bases; unmatched bases: 0. The length of the CDR3 is 15 residues. The DNA of the CDR3 is TGTGCCAGCAGCTTAGCGGGGGGGAGCACAGATACGCAGTATTTT. Translation: CASSLAGGSTDTQYF.

The chain recombines TRBV12-3 or TRBV12-4 with TRBJ2-7; D unresolved. The CDR3 extends over 13 amino acids. Trimming took 5 bases from V and 3 from J, leaving 11 bases between them. In nucleotides, the CDR3 is TGTGCCAGCAGTCTGCGACGGAGCTACGAGCAGTACTTC. Amino acids: CASSLRRSYEQYF.